This T cell receptor (beta chain) was observed in a study of T cell responses to AZD1222 COVID-19 vaccine. Details on this clone: Its antigen remains unknown.

Clones were read by immunoSEQ multiplex PCR, and TCRdb kept only the in-frame ones, dropping some. The sample consists of 150,000 to 200,000 clones, around 87% of them appearing once. Study findings and constraints: It was only after the peak T cell response that any repertoires were sampled. In a largely white British group with more females than males, clonal diversity was possibly underestimated. Mapped onto spike, vaccine-associated CD4 TCRs spanned it and were dominant at 160-218 and 743-854.

The CDR3 is 15 amino acids. V was clipped by 0 bases and J by 7 bases, with 12 bases between them. The germline V gene has CDR1 LNHNV and CDR2 YYDKDF (reference sequence). This clonotype originated in an adult in good health. The rearrangement joins TRBV15 to TRBJ2-2; TRBD2 might be the D (6 bases). The input for sequencing was peripheral blood, taken on day 0 of MenACWY control vaccination. CDR3: CATSRERGGFGELFF. The CDR3 DNA reads TGTGCCACCAGCAGAGAGCGGGGCGGATTCGGGGAGCTGTTTTTT. The full variable domain, its missing parts supplied by reference TRBV15 and TRBJ2-2, is DAMVIQNPRYQVTQFGKPVTLSCSQTLNHNVMYWYQQKSSQAPKLLFHYYDKDFNNEADTPDNFQSRRPNTSFCFLDIRSPGLGDTAMYLCATSRERGGFGELFFGEGSRLTVL.